These 20 T cell receptor beta chains were sequenced from one sample in a study of T-cell reconstitution after alpha-beta-depleted transplantation in children. Preparation of the TCRbeta library used unique molecular identifiers. MiXCR, applied by TCRdb to the PCR reads, yields one record per CDR3 protein. The profile shows about 500,000 distinct CDR3 sequences, about 33% of them singletons. The sample here was PBMCs from the stem cell graft donor, taken from the stem cell graft. The receptor set was obtained from a human donor who donated a stem cell graft to a child with aplastic anemia.

The chain joins TRBV6-5 to TRBJ1-6; D remains ambiguous. CDR1 MNHEY and CDR2 SVGAGI come from the germline V gene. The V gene lost 0 bases and the J gene lost 5 bases, with 17 bases spanning the gap. The CDR3 sequence is 18 residues long. The CDR3 region is CASSYSMYGGWDNSPLHF. The CDR3, as DNA: TGTGCCAGCAGTTACTCGATGTATGGCGGGTGGGATAATTCACCCCTCCACTTT.

This clonotype was counted between two and nine times. The V and J genes are TRBV20-1 and TRBJ2-4, with 8 nucleotides matching TRBD1. This CDR3 comprises 15 residues. Germline trimming cut 4 bases from V and 1 base from J; bases unmatched to any gene: 6. CDR1 is DFQATT and CDR2 is SNEGSKA in the germline V gene (reference sequence). The CDR3: CSAIHRGSAKNIQYF. The CDR3, as DNA: TGCAGTGCTATTCACAGGGGGAGTGCCAAAAACATTCAGTACTTC.

The genes are TRBV6-4 and TRBJ2-1; TRBD1 is a possible D gene (6 bases). The CDR3 loop spans 13 amino acids. Germline CDR1 reads MRHNA; CDR2 reads SNTAGT. V was trimmed by 5 bases and J by 5 bases, leaving 10 bases between them. The CDR3 spells CASSTGNDNEQFF. The CDR3 bases are TGTGCCAGCAGTACAGGGAACGACAATGAGCAGTTCTTC.

In its sample, this clonotype was seen a few times. The V gene is TRBV6-5, the J gene TRBJ2-1, with D possibly TRBD2 on 6 matching bases. The CDR3 totals 15 residues. V was cut by 5 bases and J by 4 bases, with 15 bases left in between. Per germline, CDR1 MNHEY and CDR2 SVGAGI. In DNA form, the CDR3 reads TGTGCCAGCAGTACACTAGCTGCTCAATACAATGAGCAGTTCTTC. Protein sequence: CASSTLAAQYNEQFF.

This clonotype was counted only a few times. The V and J genes are TRBV29-1 and TRBJ2-3, with 8 bases that match TRBD2. Germline CDR1 and CDR2: SQVTM and ANQGSEA. This CDR3 spans 14 amino acids. After removal of 3 bases from V and 6 bases from J, the junction contained 8 bases not matched to a gene. CDR3 sequence (DNA): TGCAGCGTTGACCAAGCGGGAGATTCGGATACGCAGTATTTT. Protein product: CSVDQAGDSDTQYF.

At least ten counts were recorded for this clonotype. The chain recombines TRBV29-1 with TRBJ2-1; 9 bases are a match to TRBD2. The V gene end was trimmed by 6 bases and the J gene end by 4 bases; junction bases not matched to a gene: 7. The CDR3 consists of 14 residues. In germline, CDR1 is SQVTM, CDR2 ANQGSEA. CDR3 protein: CSVGGLALYNEQFF. Written as DNA, the CDR3 is TGCAGCGTCGGTGGACTAGCGCTATACAATGAGCAGTTCTTC.

This clonotype has a handful of counts. V usage is TRBV29-1 and J usage is TRBJ1-3; 8 positions agree with TRBD1. The CDR3 contains 15 residues. Germline V lookup: CDR1 SQVTM, CDR2 ANQGSEA. The J segment lost 4 bases and the V segment lost 7 bases, leaving 12 bases of the junction unmatched. The CDR3: CSAETRGLRGNTIYF. The CDR3 DNA is TGCAGCGCGGAAACCAGGGGGCTGCGAGGAAACACCATATATTTT.

This clonotype occurred a few times. The gene calls are TRBV15 and TRBJ1-5, with D possibly TRBD1 on 5 matching bases. Germline CDR1 and CDR2: LNHNV and YYDKDF (reference sequence). V lost 1 base to trimming and J lost 9 bases, with 19 bases between them. The CDR3 is 16 residues long. CDR3 residues: CATSRVGTQPGPPQHF. In DNA, the CDR3 is TGTGCCACCAGCAGAGTTGGGACCCAACCTGGGCCGCCCCAGCATTTT.

The V call is TRBV18, the J call TRBJ2-1; tentatively, D is TRBD2 (6 bases). Trimming shortened V by 3 bases and J by 5 bases, and 8 bases separated the two germline ends. This CDR3 region has 13 residues. CDR1 KGHSH and CDR2 LQKENI come from the germline V gene. CDR3 residues: CASSPQRDNEQFF. CDR3 bases: TGTGCCAGCTCACCCCAGCGGGACAATGAGCAGTTCTTC. The full variable domain, in which reference TRBV18 and TRBJ2-1 provide the parts outside the CDR3, is NAGVMQNPRHLVRRRGQEARLRCSPMKGHSHVYWYRQLPEEGLKFMVYLQKENIIDESGMPKERFSAEFPKEGPSILRIQQVVRGDSAAYFCASSPQRDNEQFFGPGTRLTVL.

This clonotype was seen more than once but under ten times. The chain uses TRBV9 and TRBJ2-3; D is unresolved. Trimming stripped 3 bases from V and 6 bases from J, with 14 bases between. CDR1 SGDLS and CDR2 YYNGEE come from the germline V gene. The CDR3 covers 14 residues. The CDR3 loop is CASSAPTPGDTQYF. DNA of the CDR3: TGTGCCAGCAGCGCGCCCACTCCGGGCGATACGCAGTATTTT.

The chain carries TRBV18 and TRBJ1-5; D is ambiguous. V was clipped by 3 bases and J by 4 bases, with 10 bases between them. The CDR3 runs 14 residues. The germline V gene encodes CDR1 KGHSH and CDR2 LQKENI. CDR3 DNA sequence: TGTGCCAGCTCACCGTCAGCGGGAAATCAGCCCCAGCATTTT. This translates into CASSPSAGNQPQHF.

This chain links TRBV5-1 with TRBJ1-2; TRBD1 matches at 8 bases. The trim removed 3 bases at V and 5 bases at J, leaving 12 bases unmatched. The CDR3 sequence is 16 residues long. The germline CDR1 and CDR2 sequences are SGHRS and YFSETQ. CDR3 sequence reads: CASSSGTGGGEYGYTF. CDR3 DNA: TGCGCCAGCAGCTCCGGGACAGGTGGCGGCGAGTATGGCTACACCTTC.

This rearrangement joins TRBV9 to TRBJ2-3, with TRBD2 identical over 7 bases. The trim removed 4 bases at V and 2 bases at J, leaving 10 bases unmatched. This CDR3 comprises 16 residues. CDR1 is SGDLS and CDR2 is YYNGEE in the germline V gene. CDR3 nucleotide sequence: TGTGCCAGCAGCCCGGATGGGGGGGGGACCACAGATACGCAGTATTTT. As protein: CASSPDGGGTTDTQYF.

The genes are TRBV25-1 and TRBJ2-5; 9 bases match TRBD2. The CDR3 is 13 amino acids. CDR1 is MGHDK and CDR2 is SYGVNS in the germline V gene. Losses at the gene ends were 7 bases for V and 5 bases for J; bases not matched to a gene: 5. The CDR3 region has the DNA TGTGCCAGCACTGCGGGAGGGTGGGAGACCCAGTACTTC. This gives the protein CASTAGGWETQYF.

The chain combines TRBV7-2 with TRBJ2-1; D is unclear. The germline V and J ends were trimmed by 9 bases and 0 bases, with 15 bases remaining between them. The CDR3 runs to 15 residues. Germline-derived CDR1 and CDR2 are SGHTA and FQGNSA. The CDR3 bases are TGTGCCAGTCCAGCCGGCTCCAGCTCCTACAATGAGCAGTTCTTC. As protein: CASPAGSSSYNEQFF.

This clonotype has only a few counts. The gene calls are TRBV18 and TRBJ2-2, with D unresolved. Germline V gene lookup returns CDR1 KGHSH and CDR2 LQKENI. CDR3 length: 15 residues. Trimming shortened V by 2 bases and J by 0 bases, and 7 bases separated the two germline ends. This CDR3 is CASSPDFANTGELFF. CDR3 in DNA: TGTGCCAGCTCACCAGACTTCGCGAACACCGGGGAGCTGTTTTTT.

This clonotype was seen only a few times. The chain combines TRBV7-8 with TRBJ1-6; no clear D gene. Germline assignment: CDR1 SGHVS and CDR2 FQNEAQ. The V end was cut by 1 base, the J end by 9 bases, with 13 bases between. The CDR3 totals 15 residues. DNA of the CDR3: TGTGCCAGCAGCTTAGTTTCACTTCAAAGTTCACCCCTCCACTTT. It yields the protein CASSLVSLQSSPLHF.

This clonotype came up a few times. The chain combines TRBV30 with TRBJ2-1, with 7 positions matching TRBD2. Germline V CDR1 and CDR2: GTSNPN, SVGIG (reference sequence). V was pared by 5 bases and J by 2 bases, with 12 bases of the junction left unmatched. The CDR3 spans 16 residues. The CDR3, as DNA: TGTGCCTGGGGTTACCTCTCTAGCGGAACCTACAATGAGCAGTTCTTC. Its protein product is CAWGYLSSGTYNEQFF.

This clonotype occurred a few times. The chain carries TRBV7-9 and TRBJ2-1; D ambiguous. Trimming cost V 1 base and J 10 bases, with 5 bases left between them. CDR1 and CDR2 from the germline V gene are SEHNR and FQNEAQ (reference sequence). The CDR3 is made up of 11 amino acids. CDR3 DNA: TGTGCCAGCAGCTTAGACTTGGAGCAGTTCTTC. This gives the protein CASSLDLEQFF.

This clonotype was seen only a few times. As DNA, the CDR3 is TGTGCCACCAGTGACGACAGGTCCCCCGAGCAGTACTTC. Amino acids: CATSDDRSPEQYF. This sequence joins TRBV24-1 and TRBJ2-7, with D tentatively TRBD1 (6 bases). Trimming shortened V by 4 bases and J by 6 bases, and 12 bases separated the two germline ends. The CDR3 totals 13 residues. CDR1 is KGHDR, CDR2 SFDVKD, per germline.